This T cell receptor beta chain derives from a study of T-cell memory formation after mild COVID-19. Overall study: There were largely donor-specific TCR clusters. The study's findings and limits: Still unconfirmed is whether the second-wave clones peaking on day 37 recognized SARS-CoV-2.

V was pared by 1 base and J by 6 bases, with 18 bases between. Germline V gives CDR1 DFQATT, CDR2 SNEGSKA (reference sequence). CDR3 length: 16 amino acids. This clonotype was seen only a few times. What it recognizes is unknown. MiXCR, applied by TCRdb to the 5' RACE reads, yields one record per CDR3 protein. The sample records 470,000 or so distinct CDR3 sequences, under 20% being singletons. The V and J genes are TRBV20-1 and TRBJ2-2, with D perhaps TRBD2 (6 bases). Sequencing was performed on PBMCs or a T cell subset sorted from them (not recorded which). The sequence was collected from a man aged 18 to 30 who had mild COVID-19 (a few samples of this study predate the infection). Cell type and time point are not known. The CDR3 sequence is CSARGRDEVFSGELFF. For the CDR3, the DNA is TGCAGTGCTAGAGGGCGGGACGAAGTATTCTCCGGGGAGCTGTTTTTT.